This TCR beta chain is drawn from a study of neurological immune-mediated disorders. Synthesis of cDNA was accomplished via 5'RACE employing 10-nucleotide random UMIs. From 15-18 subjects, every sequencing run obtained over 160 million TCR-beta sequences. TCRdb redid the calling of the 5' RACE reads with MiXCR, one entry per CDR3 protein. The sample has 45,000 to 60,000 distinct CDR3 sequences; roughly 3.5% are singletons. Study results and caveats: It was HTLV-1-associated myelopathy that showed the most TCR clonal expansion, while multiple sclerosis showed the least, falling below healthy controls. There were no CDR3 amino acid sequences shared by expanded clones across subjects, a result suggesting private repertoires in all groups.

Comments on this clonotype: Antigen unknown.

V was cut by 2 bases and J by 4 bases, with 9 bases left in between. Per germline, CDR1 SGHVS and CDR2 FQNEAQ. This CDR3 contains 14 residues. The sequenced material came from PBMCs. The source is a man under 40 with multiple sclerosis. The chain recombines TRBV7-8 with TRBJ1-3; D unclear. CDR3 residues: CASSLSAGGNTIYF. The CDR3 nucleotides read TGTGCCAGCAGCTTATCAGCGGGGGGAAACACCATATATTTT.